These 24 T cell receptor beta chains were all obtained from the same sample, sequenced in a study of control samples from healthy donors and cancer patients. Profiling relied on immunoSEQ multiplex PCR, and the TCRdb table lists in-frame clones only, not all of them. The sample carries tens of thousands of clones, roughly 90% recorded once. The sequenced sample consisted of blood. These receptors were collected from a woman in her 70s in good health.

This chain joins TRBV9 and TRBJ1-1; D is possibly TRBD1 (5 bases). The germline V gene encodes CDR1 SGDLS and CDR2 YYNGEE. The V and J ends lost 7 bases and 3 bases respectively, with 19 bases between them. The CDR3 extends over 15 amino acids. CDR3 sequence reads: CASDSGRASDTEAFF. The CDR3 DNA is TGTGCCAGCGATTCAGGGAGGGCTTCGGACACTGAAGCTTTCTTT. Full variable domain (remainder filled in from reference TRBV9 and TRBJ1-1): DSGVTQTPKHLITATGQRVTLRCSPRSGDLSVYWYQQSLDQGLQFLIQYYNGEERAKGNILERFSAQQFPDLHSELNLSSLELGDSALYFCASDSGRASDTEAFFGQGTRLTVV.

This chain links TRBV3-1 (or the pseudogene TRBV3-2) with TRBJ2-3, with D maybe TRBD1 (6 bases). The V gene lost 5 bases and the J gene lost 4 bases, with 19 bases spanning the gap. Germline loops: CDR1 LGHDT, CDR2 YNNKEL (reference sequence). The CDR3 runs to 16 residues. In nucleotides, the CDR3 is TGTGCCAGCAGCGATAGGGGACCCCAGGGGCCAGATACGCAGTATTTT. Translation gives CASSDRGPQGPDTQYF.

The chain uses TRBV18 and TRBJ1-5; D is unresolved. V was clipped by 2 bases and J by 5 bases, with 13 bases between them. The V gene's germline CDR1 is KGHSH and CDR2 LQKENI. CDR3 size: 15 residues. CDR3 DNA: TGTGCCAGCTCACCATTCGGCCGGTCCGATCAGCCCCAGCATTTT. Translation: CASSPFGRSDQPQHF.

The chain employs TRBV21-1 and TRBJ2-5. TRBV21-1 is a documented pseudogene. This CDR3 region has 14 residues. CDR3: CAARDTGSQETQYF. DNA for the CDR3: TGTGCCGCGCGGGATACAGGGTCCCAAGAGACCCAGTACTTC.

The chain joins TRBV6-1 to TRBJ1-2, with 8 nucleotides matching TRBD1. This CDR3 has 13 amino acids. The germline gives CDR1 MNHNS, CDR2 SASEGT. V lost 2 bases, J lost 7 bases, and 3 bases stayed unmatched. The CDR3 DNA reads as TGTGCCAGCAGTGAACAGGGGGCTGGTGGCTACACCTTC. Its protein is CASSEQGAGGYTF.

The chain links TRBV7-2 to TRBJ1-2; D ambiguous. CDR3 length: 15 amino acids. Trimming cost V 0 bases and J 8 bases, with 16 bases left between them. CDR1 and CDR2 (germline): SGHTA, FQGNSA. CDR3 DNA: TGTGCCAGCAGCTTAGCCGCCAGGTACCCGGACGGCTACACCTTC. This sequence encodes CASSLAARYPDGYTF. Using reference TRBV7-2 and TRBJ1-2 for the parts outside the CDR3, the full variable domain is GAGVSQSPSNKVTEKGKDVELRCDPISGHTALYWYRQSLGQGLEFLIYFQGNSAPDKSGLPSDRFSAERTGGSVSTLTIQRTQQEDSAVYLCASSLAARYPDGYTFGSGTRLTVV.

The J gene is TRBJ2-1, the V gene TRBV11-2, with 8 bases fitting TRBD2. V lost 3 bases, J lost 8 bases, and 12 bases stayed unmatched. CDR3 length equals 16 residues. CDR1 is SGHAT, CDR2 FQNNGV, per germline. CDR3 residues: CASSLTAGAGWDEQFF. CDR3 nucleotide sequence: TGTGCCAGCAGCTTGACAGCGGGAGCCGGGTGGGATGAGCAGTTCTTC.

The V gene is TRBV10-3, the J gene TRBJ1-2, with D perhaps matching TRBD1 (6 bases). Trimming left V 5 bases short and J 3 bases short, with 19 bases between. This CDR3 has 16 residues. CDR1 ENHRY and CDR2 SYGVKD come from the germline V gene. The CDR3 DNA reads as TGTGCCATCAGTCCCTCGGCAGGGAAGGGGGACTATGGCTACACCTTC. Amino acids: CAISPSAGKGDYGYTF.

This chain links TRBV6-6 with TRBJ2-2; maybe TRBD1 (5 bases). V was shortened by 6 bases and J by 8 bases, with 13 bases between the two germline ends. Germline V gives CDR1 MNHNY, CDR2 SVGAGI (reference sequence). The CDR3 runs to 13 residues. For the CDR3, the DNA is TGTGCCAGCAGCCAGACAGCTTCAGGGGAGCTGTTTTTT. This sequence encodes CASSQTASGELFF.

This clone was seen a handful of times. The chain employs TRBV5-1 and TRBJ2-7, with D possibly being TRBD1 or TRBD2 (5 bases each). Germline V gene data show CDR1 as SGHRS and CDR2 as YFSETQ. This CDR3 has 14 amino acids. V was cut by 6 bases and J by 1 base, with 14 bases left in between. CDR3 residues: CASKDGTTSYEQYF. The CDR3 DNA reads TGCGCCAGCAAGGACGGGACGACATCCTACGAGCAGTACTTC.

This clone was observed a single time. The V and J genes are TRBV2 and TRBJ1-2; D is possibly TRBD1 (5 bases). The CDR3 totals 15 residues. The ends were cut back, 7 bases at V and 8 bases at J, with 23 bases in the middle. Germline V lookup: CDR1 SNHLY, CDR2 FYNNEI. In DNA, the CDR3 is TGTGCCAGCAATGGGGGGTTGACAGATGCCCGGGGCTACACCTTC. Amino acid sequence: CASNGGLTDARGYTF.

This chain links TRBV3-1 (or the pseudogene TRBV3-2) with TRBJ1-2; perhaps TRBD1 as D (5 bases). The CDR3 sequence is 13 residues long. V lost 1 base and J 6 bases, leaving 9 bases between the germline ends. The germline gives CDR1 LGHDT, CDR2 YNNKEL (reference sequence). For the CDR3, the DNA is TGTGCCAGCAGCCAAGGGACACTCAATGGCTACACCTTC. Amino acid sequence: CASSQGTLNGYTF.

This clone was counted a few times. The J gene is TRBJ2-1, the V gene TRBV20-1, with 7 bases fitting TRBD2. The CDR3 totals 13 residues. V was clipped by 3 bases and J by 9 bases; unmatched bases: 8. The V gene's germline CDR1 is DFQATT and CDR2 SNEGSKA (reference sequence). The CDR3 nucleotides are TGCAGTGCTAGTACTAGCGACCAAGGTGAGCAGTTCTTC. It codes for CSASTSDQGEQFF.

This chain connects TRBV11-2 to TRBJ1-1, with a tentative D call TRBD1 (5 bases). Germline V gene data show CDR1 as SGHAT and CDR2 as FQNNGV. The CDR3 totals 16 residues. V was shortened by 0 bases and J by 0 bases, with 11 bases between the two germline ends. The CDR3 sequence: CASSLEWGQMNTEAFF. The CDR3 DNA sequence: TGTGCCAGCAGCTTAGAATGGGGCCAGATGAACACTGAAGCTTTCTTT.

This clone has just one count. The chain carries TRBV19 and TRBJ2-7; 7 bases are a match to TRBD1. CDR1 and CDR2 (germline): LNHDA, SQIVND (reference sequence). J gave up 1 base and V 4 bases, and 1 base lay outside the gene matches. The CDR3 extends over 13 amino acids. CDR3 sequence (DNA): TGTGCCAGTAGTAAGGACAGGTCCTACGAGCAGTACTTC. Translation gives CASSKDRSYEQYF.

J is TRBJ2-3 and V is TRBV30; 7 positions agree with TRBD1. Unmatched junction bases numbered 9, after V lost 5 bases and J lost 1 base. Germline V gene sequence: CDR1 GTSNPN, CDR2 SVGIG (reference sequence). The CDR3 loop spans 15 amino acids. In nucleotides, the CDR3 is TGTGCCTGGGCTGAGACAGGGATCGGCACAGATACGCAGTATTTT. Its translation is CAWAETGIGTDTQYF.

This sequence joins TRBV7-2 and TRBJ2-1, with 8 bases lining up with TRBD2. Germline loops: CDR1 SGHTA, CDR2 FQGNSA. V lost 4 bases, J lost 6 bases, and 8 bases stayed unmatched. This CDR3 contains 15 residues. CDR3 DNA: TGTGCCAGCAGCTCAGCGGGGGCCCAGGGCAATGAGCAGTTCTTC. It specifies CASSSAGAQGNEQFF.

The V call is TRBV6-5, the J call TRBJ2-2, with TRBD2 identical over 9 bases. The CDR3 is made up of 15 amino acids. V was clipped by 7 bases and J by 5 bases; unmatched bases: 8. In germline, CDR1 is MNHEY, CDR2 SVGAGI. The CDR3 sequence: CASTRREGRTGELFF. In DNA, the CDR3 is TGTGCCAGCACACGGCGGGAGGGCCGGACCGGGGAGCTGTTTTTT.

This clone was recorded only once. The chain joins TRBV20-1 to TRBJ2-3, with 7 bases fitting TRBD2. The CDR3 totals 16 residues. Germline CDR1 reads DFQATT; CDR2 reads SNEGSKA (reference sequence). V dropped 3 bases and J dropped 0; count of bases not matched to a gene: 9. The CDR3, as DNA: TGCAGTGCTAGTCGCGCGGGAGTAGCTAGCACAGATACGCAGTATTTT. Amino acids: CSASRAGVASTDTQYF.

The V call is TRBV19, the J call TRBJ2-6; unclear D gene. V was shortened by 1 base and J by 0 bases, with 4 bases between the two germline ends. This CDR3 contains 15 residues. Looked up from germline, CDR1 is LNHDA and CDR2 is SQIVND (reference sequence). The chain's CDR3 is CASSIGYSGANVLTF. Written as DNA, the CDR3 is TGTGCCAGTAGTATAGGGTACTCTGGGGCCAACGTCCTGACTTTC.

This clone was seen a handful of times. This chain links TRBV30 with TRBJ2-2; 15 nucleotides align to TRBD2. CDR3 length: 15 amino acids. Germline V lookup: CDR1 GTSNPN, CDR2 SVGIG (reference sequence). The junction had 2 bases not matched to a gene; V was cut back by 4 bases and J by 5 bases. The CDR3 sequence is CAWKGTSGGTGELFF. DNA of the CDR3: TGTGCCTGGAAGGGGACTAGCGGGGGGACCGGGGAGCTGTTTTTT.

The genes are TRBV10-3 and TRBJ1-5; D unclear. This CDR3 region has 15 residues. V was pared by 6 bases and J by 6 bases, with 18 bases between. Germline lookup yields CDR1 ENHRY and CDR2 SYGVKD. Here the CDR3 reads CAISLNGQAGQPQHF. The CDR3 DNA reads TGTGCCATCAGCCTAAACGGGCAGGCCGGTCAGCCCCAGCATTTT.

The chain carries TRBV7-8 and TRBJ1-2, with D possibly being TRBD1 (5 bases). Germline V lookup: CDR1 SGHVS, CDR2 FQNEAQ. Trimming removed 7 bases from V and 7 bases from J, with 16 bases in between. CDR3 size: 13 residues. The CDR3 region has the DNA TGTGCCAGCAATTCTGGGGGTTCGGGTGGCTACACCTTC. Protein product: CASNSGGSGGYTF.

The chain joins TRBV6-6 to TRBJ1-1; D remains ambiguous. The CDR3 spans 13 residues. With 6 bases removed from V and 3 bases from J, the gap between germline ends came to 11 bases. CDR1 is MNHNY and CDR2 is SVGAGI in the germline V gene (reference sequence). CDR3 coding DNA: TGTGCCAGCAGCTCCACGGGGTACACTGAAGCTTTCTTT. Translating it yields CASSSTGYTEAFF.